A selection of T cell receptor beta chains follows, all from one sample in a study of blood T cell repertoires in COVID-19. Only in-frame clones appear in the TCRdb table, and some are missing; sequencing was by immunoSEQ multiplex PCR. Among about 250,000 clones, around nine tenths were seen once, and the ten largest hold around 1.5%. The material sequenced was peripheral blood. The receptors originated from a woman aged 55-75 years who had recovered from COVID-19. CDR3s include the opening cysteine and the closing phenylalanine or tryptophan.

j_gene | v_gene | CDR3aa
TRBJ2-2 | TRBV19 | CASSGGGGRGTGELFF
TRBJ2-2 | TRBV11-3 | CASSFRLAGGTGELFF
TRBJ2-7 | TRBV24-1 | CATSDTGTAYEQYF
TRBJ2-7 | TRBV19 | CASSMKYSTEYEQYF
TRBJ1-1 | TRBV19 | CASSMTGLNTEAFF
TRBJ2-7 | TRBV18 | CASSPTGQGTYEQYF
TRBJ2-7 | TRBV15 | CATSRDRGPYEQYF
TRBJ1-6 | TRBV5-1 | CASSLRDRGSPLHF
TRBJ1-2 | TRBV28 | CASSLPGQGFYGYTF
TRBJ2-3 | TRBV2 | CANPDRGADTQYF
TRBJ2-2 | TRBV3-1/TRBV3-2 | CASSQNGGNTGELFF
TRBJ2-1 | TRBV3-1/TRBV3-2 | CASSQVRGGFNEQFF
TRBJ1-5 | TRBV28 | CASRPLGQPQHF
TRBJ1-2 | TRBV28 | CASSPYSGGYTF
TRBJ1-1 | TRBV5-1 | CASSMDRGWAEAFF
TRBJ2-7 | TRBV7-9 | CASSPRQSYEQYF
TRBJ1-1 | TRBV2 | CATASMNTEAFF
TRBJ1-4 | TRBV7-9 | CASSLLVGTGWANEKLFF
TRBJ2-7 | TRBV27 | CASSPTAEGYEQYF
TRBJ1-6 | TRBV5-1 | CASSLLQGLDSPLHF